This TCR beta chain was sequenced for a study of cytomegalovirus exposure and HLA in healthy donors. Primers for the PCR totalled 60 Vbeta and 13 Jbeta. Sequencing was performed with immunoSEQ multiplex PCR; in TCRdb, only in-frame clones are kept and a portion is missing. This sample has about 140,000 clones; roughly three quarters occur once, and the top ten carry approximately 1.6%. This clone came up once. CDR1 is MNHNS and CDR2 is SASEGT in the germline V gene. Trimming took 4 bases from V and 10 from J, leaving 14 bases between them. This CDR3 is 13 amino acids long. The TCR sequence derives from a woman aged 25 to 39 in good health and CMV-seronegative. This chain connects TRBV6-1 to TRBJ2-1; D possibly corresponds to TRBD2 (7 bases). Input material: PBMCs. CDR3 region: CASSVHSGGEQFF. The CDR3 DNA reads as TGTGCCAGCAGTGTCCACTCGGGGGGCGAGCAGTTCTTC.